This entry concerns a single TCR beta chain. Its specific antigen is unknown. The record has no base qualities; no much larger clone is one base away. Patients with a history of autoimmune disease or receiving systemic immunosuppression were excluded from the trial. Peripheral blood for TCR sequencing was collected from all dose cohorts at baseline, on cycle 4 day 1, and on cycle 7 day 1. Samples were obtained from an open-label, multicenter, first-in-human phase I dose-escalation trial of ivuxolimab. The trial enrolled adults with locally advanced or metastatic head and neck squamous cell, hepatocellular, melanoma or renal cell carcinoma. Before TCR sequencing, CD4+ T cells and CD8+ T cells from peripheral blood were sorted into separate populations. Genomic DNA was isolated from the sorted cells so that the TCRbeta CDR3 region could be sequenced. TCRbeta CDR3 regions were sequenced using the immunoSEQ Assay. Held by TCRdb, this immuneACCESS table contains in-frame sequences only and omits some clones. Under half of the omission traces to an unresolved V gene where checked; the cause of the rest is unknown. This sample holds tens of thousands of clones; over 85% were observed only once. The ten largest account for 6.2% of the sample.

The data originate from a study of OX40 agonist ivuxolimab in advanced cancers. About the full investigation: The costimulatory receptor OX40 (CD134) was targeted by ivuxolimab, a fully human IgG2 agonistic monoclonal antibody. Of the approximately 54 dose-escalation patients, hepatocellular carcinoma was present in roughly 19, melanoma in some 15, renal cell carcinoma in 9 and head and neck cancer in 9. Intravenous ivuxolimab was administered to patients every 2 weeks at six dose levels: 0.01, 0.1, 0.3, 1.5, 3 and 10 mg/kg. The purpose of peripheral TCRbeta sequencing was to test whether ivuxolimab changed TCR sequence diversity and led to clonal T-cell expansion. The monotherapy dose-escalation portion (N ≈ 50 patients) of the phase I ivuxolimab trial is reported in the paper. Prior anti-PD-1, anti-PD-L1 or anti-CTLA-4 therapy was permitted, and approximately 41% of dose-escalation patients had received checkpoint inhibitors. Partial responses occurred in three dose-escalation patients, of whom one had hepatocellular carcinoma and two had cutaneous melanoma. A male proportion of roughly 85% and a mean age of roughly 55 years, ranging from roughly 23 to 80, were recorded for the dose-escalation cohort.

Including the terminal cysteine and phenylalanine, the CDR3 comprises 14 residues. Only the CDR3 DNA is retained, 42 bases long and in frame from the first base. The germline V gene supplies CDR1 ENHRY and CDR2 SYGVKD. V and J are truncated by 5 bases and 0 bases respectively, leaving an intervening sequence of 8 bases. Findings and caveats that apply to the study as a whole: Antigen specificity was not determined for the clonally expanded peripheral T cells. Low levels of normalized T-cell clonal expansion were also seen in some patients who did not respond. At doses of 0.1 to 3.0 mg/kg, clonal expansion of both CD4+ and CD8+ T cells in blood was seen between baseline and week 6. In partial responders in the 0.1-3.0 mg/kg groups, normalized peripheral clonal expansion was found to be among the lowest, especially among CD8+ T cells. After ivuxolimab, expanded clones were on average more numerous among CD8+ T cells than among CD4+ T cells.

The rearrangement combines TRBV10-3 with TRBJ2-1, with no D gene named confidently. The sequenced sample was CD4+ or CD8+ T cells sorted from blood, obtained in a trial of the OX40 agonist ivuxolimab. The clonotype originates from an adult with an advanced solid tumor such as melanoma, head and neck, liver or kidney cancer. The CDR3 amino acid sequence is: CAISPPSSYNEQFF. The bases are TGTGCCATCAGTCCCCCAAGCTCCTACAATGAGCAGTTCTTC.